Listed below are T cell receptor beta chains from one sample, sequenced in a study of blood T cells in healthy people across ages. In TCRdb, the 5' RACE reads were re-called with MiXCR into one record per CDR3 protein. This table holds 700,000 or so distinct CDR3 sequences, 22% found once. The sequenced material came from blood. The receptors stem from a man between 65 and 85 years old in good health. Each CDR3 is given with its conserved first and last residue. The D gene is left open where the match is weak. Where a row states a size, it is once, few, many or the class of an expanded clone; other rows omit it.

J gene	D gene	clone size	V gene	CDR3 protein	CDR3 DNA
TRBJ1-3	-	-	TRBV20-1	CSARPGGGRRSGNTIYF	TGCAGTGCTAGACCGGGGGGGGGAAGGCGCTCTGGAAACACCATATATTTT
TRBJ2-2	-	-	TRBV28	CASRLVANTGELFF	TGTGCCAGCAGACTTGTGGCGAACACCGGGGAGCTGTTTTTT
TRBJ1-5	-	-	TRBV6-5	CASSYPPWKPNQPQHF	TGTGCCAGCAGTTACCCCCCCTGGAAGCCCAATCAGCCCCAGCATTTT
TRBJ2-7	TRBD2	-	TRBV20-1	CSARDPAGGNEQYF	TGCAGTGCTAGAGATCCGGCGGGGGGTAACGAGCAGTACTTC
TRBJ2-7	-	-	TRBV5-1	CASSVGPGYEQYF	TGCGCCAGCAGCGTGGGACCTGGCTACGAGCAGTACTTC
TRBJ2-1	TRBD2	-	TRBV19	CASSRTSGGQGEQFF	TGTGCCAGTAGTAGGACTAGCGGGGGGCAAGGGGAGCAGTTCTTC
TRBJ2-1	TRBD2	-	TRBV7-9	CASSRLAGQGSYNEQFF	TGTGCCAGCAGCCGACTAGCGGGACAGGGATCCTACAATGAGCAGTTCTTC
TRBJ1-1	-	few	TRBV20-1	CSARDDGRPLLWTEAFF	TGCAGTGCTAGGGACGACGGAAGGCCCCTTCTTTGGACTGAAGCTTTCTTT
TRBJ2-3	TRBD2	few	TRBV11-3	CASSGTSLADTQYF	TGTGCCAGCAGCGGGACTAGTCTGGCAGATACGCAGTATTTT
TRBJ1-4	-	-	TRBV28	CASSLRLREKLVF	TGTGCCAGCAGTTTACGACTACGTGAAAAACTGGTTTTT
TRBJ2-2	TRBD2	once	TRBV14	CASSRLAGSTGELFF	TGTGCCAGCAGCCGACTAGCGGGAAGCACCGGGGAGCTGTTTTTT
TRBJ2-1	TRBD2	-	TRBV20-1	CSSTSGNNEQFF	TGCAGTTCGACTAGCGGAAACAATGAGCAGTTCTTC
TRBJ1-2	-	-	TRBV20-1	CSAPPPGYGYTF	TGCAGTGCTCCCCCGCCCGGTTATGGCTACACCTTC
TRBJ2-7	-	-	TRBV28	CASSFPSSSYEQYF	TGTGCCAGCAGTTTCCCCTCCTCCTCCTACGAGCAGTACTTC
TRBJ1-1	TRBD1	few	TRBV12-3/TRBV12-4	CASRRSSGQGLTEAFF	TGTGCCAGCAGGAGAAGCAGCGGACAGGGACTCACTGAAGCTTTCTTT
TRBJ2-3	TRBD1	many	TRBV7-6	CASSLLGTARDTQYF	TGTGCCAGCAGCTTACTGGGGACAGCGAGGGATACGCAGTATTTT
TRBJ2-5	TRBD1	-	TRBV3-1	CASSPWDRGLKTQYF	TGTGCCAGCAGCCCATGGGACAGGGGGCTGAAGACCCAGTACTTC
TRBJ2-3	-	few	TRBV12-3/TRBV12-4	CASRGGWPGPSTDTQYF	TGTGCCAGCAGGGGAGGATGGCCAGGCCCTAGCACAGATACGCAGTATTTT
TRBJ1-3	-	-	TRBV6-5	CASSFTVNSGNTIYF	TGTGCCAGCAGTTTTACAGTTAACTCTGGAAACACCATATATTTT
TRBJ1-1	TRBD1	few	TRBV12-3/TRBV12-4	CASSRQGPTEAFF	TGTGCCAGCAGTCGACAGGGACCCACTGAAGCTTTCTTT
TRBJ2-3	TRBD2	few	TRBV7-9	CASSLPSLAGSPDTQYF	TGTGCCAGCAGCTTACCGTCACTAGCGGGCTCCCCAGATACGCAGTATTTT
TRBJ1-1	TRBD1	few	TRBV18	CASSPRAQGAANTEAFF	TGTGCCAGCTCACCACGGGCACAGGGGGCAGCGAACACTGAAGCTTTCTTT
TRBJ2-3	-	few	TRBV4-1	CASSQDLRQYF	TGCGCCAGCAGCCAAGATCTCAGGCAGTATTTT
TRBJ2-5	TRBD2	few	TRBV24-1	CATSDRGLSGVKETQYF	TGTGCCACCAGTGATCGGGGCCTTAGCGGGGTCAAAGAGACCCAGTACTTC
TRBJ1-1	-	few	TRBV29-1	CSVVPLHTEAFF	TGCAGCGTTGTTCCCCTTCACACTGAAGCTTTCTTT
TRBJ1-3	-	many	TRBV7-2	CASSLSPTIYF	TGTGCCAGCAGCTTATCACCCACCATATATTTT
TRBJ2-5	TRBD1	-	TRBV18	CASFPKGQGVLQETQYF	TGTGCCAGTTTCCCCAAGGGACAGGGGGTACTCCAAGAGACCCAGTACTTC
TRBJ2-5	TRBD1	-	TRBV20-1	CSAEPGDRVKTQYF	TGCAGTGCCGAGCCTGGGGACAGGGTCAAGACCCAGTACTTC